The source of this T cell receptor (beta chain) is a study of cytomegalovirus exposure and HLA in healthy donors. The V end was cut by 5 bases, the J end by 1 base, with 18 bases between. The CDR3 length is 17 residues. CDR1 and CDR2 (germline): SGHAT, FQNNGV. Primers for the PCR totalled 60 Vbeta and 13 Jbeta. Profiling relied on immunoSEQ multiplex PCR, and the TCRdb table lists in-frame clones only, not all of them. The sample has some 70,000 clones; the top ten hold around 5%. V usage is TRBV11-2 and J usage is TRBJ1-3; D gene ambiguous. The clonotype comes from a man between 35 and 55 years old in good health and CMV-seronegative. Sequencing used PBMCs. The CDR3 here is CASSPPGMSRSGNTIYF. DNA of the CDR3: TGTGCCAGCAGCCCACCGGGAATGTCTCGGTCTGGAAACACCATATATTTT.